This T cell receptor beta chain was sequenced in a study of T cells after yellow fever vaccination. Study summary: With SMART-Seq v4 Ultra Low Input, the fractions containing low cell numbers were prepared.

Points from the study as a whole: A weaker secondary response peaked on day 5, the primary on day 15. Among primary-vaccination clones, most reappeared after the booster, at 95% to 96% for CD4 and around 91% for CD8.

This clonotype was recorded a few times. Its antigen is not identified. Production of TCR cDNA was by 5'RACE template switching, which also added a universal primer site and UMIs. From the 5' RACE reads, TCRdb called clonotypes with MiXCR, one entry per CDR3 protein. The repertoire includes 500,000 to 650,000 distinct CDR3 sequences, over 9% of them detected once, and about 15% sits in the top ten. This clonotype was sampled from a man aged 25 to 40 who received the YFV17D yellow fever vaccine. The sequences come from PBMCs, collected on the day of the yellow fever booster vaccination.

CDR3 nucleotide sequence: TGTGCCAGCAGTTTACTCTTTGGGGGGAATGAGCAGTTCTTC. Its protein is CASSLLFGGNEQFF. The rearrangement joins TRBV28 to TRBJ2-1; possible D gene TRBD2, 6 bases. With 2 bases removed from V and 7 bases from J, the gap between germline ends came to 12 bases. Germline V gene lookup returns CDR1 MDHEN and CDR2 SYDVKM. The CDR3 sequence is 14 residues long.